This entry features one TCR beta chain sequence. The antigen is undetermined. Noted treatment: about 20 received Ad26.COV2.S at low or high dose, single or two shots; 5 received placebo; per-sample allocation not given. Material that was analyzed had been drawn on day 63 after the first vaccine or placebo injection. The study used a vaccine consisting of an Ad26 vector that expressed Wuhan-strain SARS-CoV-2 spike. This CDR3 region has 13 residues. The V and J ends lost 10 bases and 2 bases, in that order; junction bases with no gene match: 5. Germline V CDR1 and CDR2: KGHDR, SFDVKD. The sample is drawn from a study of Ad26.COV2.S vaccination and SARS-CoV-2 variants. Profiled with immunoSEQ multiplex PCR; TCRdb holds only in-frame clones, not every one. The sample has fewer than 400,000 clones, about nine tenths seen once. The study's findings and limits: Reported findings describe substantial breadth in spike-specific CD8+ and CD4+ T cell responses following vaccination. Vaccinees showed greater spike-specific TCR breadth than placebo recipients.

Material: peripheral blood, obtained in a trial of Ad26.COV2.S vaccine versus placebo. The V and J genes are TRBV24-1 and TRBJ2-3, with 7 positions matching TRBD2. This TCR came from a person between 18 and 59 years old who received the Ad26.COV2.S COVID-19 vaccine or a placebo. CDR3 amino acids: CATGGSDTDTQYF. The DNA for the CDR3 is TGTGCCACGGGGGGGAGCGACACAGATACGCAGTATTTT.